This TCR beta chain was profiled in a study of T cell repertoires in cytomegalovirus infection. This clonotype was picked up a small number of times. Antigen unknown. TCRdb re-analysed the reads in MiXCR, keeping a single row per CDR3 protein. This table holds approximately 990,000 distinct CDR3 sequences, roughly 31% found once. Study-level points and caveats: Based on cumulative public TCR beta family frequency, carriers of CMV plus the relevant HLA were identified.

The sequence was collected from a human donor in good health (CMV status not recorded). Some clones in this sample may be carry-over from other donors' samples. The sample in question was cultured CD8+ T cells from PBMCs, obtained from culture after CMV antigen stimulation.

CDR3 nucleotides: TGTGCCACCCGGCCTTACCCGAACACCGGGGAGCTGTTTTTT. It is translated as CATRPYPNTGELFF. The chain links TRBV27 to TRBJ2-2; D is unresolved. V was clipped by 10 bases and J by 0 bases, with 12 bases between them. The CDR3 sequence is 14 residues long. Germline assignment: CDR1 MNHEY and CDR2 SMNVEV (reference sequence).